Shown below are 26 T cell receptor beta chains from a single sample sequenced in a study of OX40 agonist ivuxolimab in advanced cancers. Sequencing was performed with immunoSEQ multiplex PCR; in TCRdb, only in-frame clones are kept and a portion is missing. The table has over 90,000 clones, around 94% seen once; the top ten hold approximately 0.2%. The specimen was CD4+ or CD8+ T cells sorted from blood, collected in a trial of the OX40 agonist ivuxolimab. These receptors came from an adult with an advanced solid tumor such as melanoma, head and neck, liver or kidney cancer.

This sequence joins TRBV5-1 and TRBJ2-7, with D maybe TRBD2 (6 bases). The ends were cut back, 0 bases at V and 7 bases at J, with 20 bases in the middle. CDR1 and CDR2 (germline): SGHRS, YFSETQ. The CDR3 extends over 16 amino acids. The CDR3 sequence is CASSLGAWDSQREQYF. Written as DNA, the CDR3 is TGCGCCAGCAGCTTGGGGGCATGGGACTCCCAGAGGGAGCAGTACTTC. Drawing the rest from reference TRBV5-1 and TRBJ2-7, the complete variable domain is KAGVTQTPRYLIKTRGQQVTLSCSPISGHRSVSWYQQTPGQGLQFLFEYFSETQRNKGNFPGRFSGRQFSNSRSEMNVSTLELGDSALYLCASSLGAWDSQREQYFGPGTRLTVT.

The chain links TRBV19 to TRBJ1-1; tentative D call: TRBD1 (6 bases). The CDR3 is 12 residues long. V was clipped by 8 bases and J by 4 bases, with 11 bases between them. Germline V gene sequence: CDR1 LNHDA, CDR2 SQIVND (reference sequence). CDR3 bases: TGTGCCAGTCGAGAAGGGGGCACTGAAGCTTTCTTT. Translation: CASREGGTEAFF.

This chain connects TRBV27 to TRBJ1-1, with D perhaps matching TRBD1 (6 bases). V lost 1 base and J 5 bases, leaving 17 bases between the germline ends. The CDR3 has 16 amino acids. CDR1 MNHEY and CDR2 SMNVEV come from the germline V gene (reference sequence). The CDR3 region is CASSLWRGAKLTEAFF. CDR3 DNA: TGTGCCAGCAGTTTATGGCGGGGGGCGAAGTTGACTGAAGCTTTCTTT.

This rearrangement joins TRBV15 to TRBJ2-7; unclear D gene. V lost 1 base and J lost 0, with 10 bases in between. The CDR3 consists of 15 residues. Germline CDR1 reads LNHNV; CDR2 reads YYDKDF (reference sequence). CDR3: CATSRAGSFSYEQYF. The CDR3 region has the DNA TGTGCCACCAGCAGAGCCGGCAGCTTCTCCTACGAGCAGTACTTC.

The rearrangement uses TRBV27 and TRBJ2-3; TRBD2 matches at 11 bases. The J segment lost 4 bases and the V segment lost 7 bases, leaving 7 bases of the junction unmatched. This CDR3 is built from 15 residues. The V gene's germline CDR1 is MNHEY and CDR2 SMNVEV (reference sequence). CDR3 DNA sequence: TGTGCCAGCAAATTTAGCGGGAGGGCCCCAGATACGCAGTATTTT. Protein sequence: CASKFSGRAPDTQYF.

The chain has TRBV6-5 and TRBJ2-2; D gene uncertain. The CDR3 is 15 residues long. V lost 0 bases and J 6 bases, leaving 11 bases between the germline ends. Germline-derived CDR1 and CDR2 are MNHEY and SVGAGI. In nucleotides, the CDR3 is TGTGCCAGCAGTTACTCCCTTGGTGAGCCCGGGGAGCTGTTTTTT. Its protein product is CASSYSLGEPGELFF.

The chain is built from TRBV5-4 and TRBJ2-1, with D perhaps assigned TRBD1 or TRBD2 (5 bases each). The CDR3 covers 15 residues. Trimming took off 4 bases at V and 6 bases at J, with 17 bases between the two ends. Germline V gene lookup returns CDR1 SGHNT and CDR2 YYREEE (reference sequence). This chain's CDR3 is CASSPPGLATNEQFF. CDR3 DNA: TGTGCCAGCAGCCCACCGGGGCTAGCCACCAATGAGCAGTTCTTC.

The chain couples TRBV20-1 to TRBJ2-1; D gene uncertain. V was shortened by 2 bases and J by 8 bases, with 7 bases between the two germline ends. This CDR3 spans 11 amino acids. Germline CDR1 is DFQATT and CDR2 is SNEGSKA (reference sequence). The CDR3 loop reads CSARPDHEQFF. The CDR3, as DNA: TGCAGTGCTAGACCAGACCATGAGCAGTTCTTC.

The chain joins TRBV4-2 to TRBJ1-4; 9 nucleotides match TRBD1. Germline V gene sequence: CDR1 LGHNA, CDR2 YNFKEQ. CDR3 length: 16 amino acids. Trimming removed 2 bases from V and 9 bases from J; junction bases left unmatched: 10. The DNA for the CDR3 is TGTGCCAGCAGCCAACCCCAACAGGGGGCGCAAAAAAAACTGTTTTTT. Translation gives CASSQPQQGAQKKLFF.

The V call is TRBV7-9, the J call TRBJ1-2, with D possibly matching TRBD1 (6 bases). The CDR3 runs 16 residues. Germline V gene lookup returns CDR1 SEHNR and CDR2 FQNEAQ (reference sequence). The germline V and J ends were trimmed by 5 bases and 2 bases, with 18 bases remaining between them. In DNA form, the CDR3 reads TGTGCCAGCAGCCCCACCCCGGGACAACCAAACTATGGCTACACCTTC. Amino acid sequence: CASSPTPGQPNYGYTF.

The CDR3 loop is CASSPLPGQGAGSPLHF. In DNA, the CDR3 is TGTGCCAGCTCACCTCTCCCGGGACAGGGGGCGGGCTCACCCCTCCACTTT. The chain recombines TRBV18 with TRBJ1-6, with TRBD1 matching 12 bases. The length of the CDR3 is 17 residues. The V segment lost 3 bases and the J segment 10 bases; nucleotides outside the gene matches: 10. Looked up from germline, CDR1 is KGHSH and CDR2 is LQKENI. The complete variable domain, with remaining parts taken from reference TRBV18 and TRBJ1-6, reads NAGVMQNPRHLVRRRGQEARLRCSPMKGHSHVYWYRQLPEEGLKFMVYLQKENIIDESGMPKERFSAEFPKEGPSILRIQQVVRGDSAAYFCASSPLPGQGAGSPLHFGNGTRLTVT.

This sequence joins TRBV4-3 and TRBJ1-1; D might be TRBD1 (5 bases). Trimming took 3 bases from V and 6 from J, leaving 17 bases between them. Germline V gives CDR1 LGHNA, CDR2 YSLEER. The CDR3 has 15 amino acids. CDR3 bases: TGCGCCAGCAGCCAGAGGCTCGGGGGTGGGGCTGAAGCTTTCTTT. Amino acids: CASSQRLGGGAEAFF.

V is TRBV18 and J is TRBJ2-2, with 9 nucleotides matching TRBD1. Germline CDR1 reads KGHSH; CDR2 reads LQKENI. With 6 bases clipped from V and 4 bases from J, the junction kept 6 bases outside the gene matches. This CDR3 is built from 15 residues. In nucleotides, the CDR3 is TGTGCCAGCTCTCGACAGGGGGGGACCACCGGGGAGCTGTTTTTT. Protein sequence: CASSRQGGTTGELFF.

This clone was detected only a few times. The CDR3 DNA sequence: TGTGCCAGTCCAGCTAATCAGCCCCAGCATTTT. This encodes CASPANQPQHF. The chain has TRBV19 and TRBJ1-5; D remains ambiguous. The CDR3 is 11 residues long. Germline CDR1 reads LNHDA; CDR2 reads SQIVND (reference sequence). The V end lost 8 bases, the J end lost 4 bases, and 6 bases lay between the germline ends.

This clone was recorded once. The CDR3 region is CASTYGGGMNTEAFF. CDR3 bases: TGTGCCAGCACTTATGGCGGGGGGATGAACACTGAAGCTTTCTTT. This rearrangement joins TRBV6-5 to TRBJ1-1; tentative D call: TRBD1 (5 bases). Germline lookup yields CDR1 MNHEY and CDR2 SVGAGI. V shed 7 bases and J shed 0 bases, with 15 bases lying between them. The CDR3 length is 15 residues.

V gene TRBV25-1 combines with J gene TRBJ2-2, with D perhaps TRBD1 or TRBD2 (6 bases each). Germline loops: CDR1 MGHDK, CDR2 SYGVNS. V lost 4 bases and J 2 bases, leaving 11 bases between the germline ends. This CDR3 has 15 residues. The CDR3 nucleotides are TGTGCCAGCAGTGTCGGGGGCCCTAACACCGGGGAGCTGTTTTTT. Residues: CASSVGGPNTGELFF.

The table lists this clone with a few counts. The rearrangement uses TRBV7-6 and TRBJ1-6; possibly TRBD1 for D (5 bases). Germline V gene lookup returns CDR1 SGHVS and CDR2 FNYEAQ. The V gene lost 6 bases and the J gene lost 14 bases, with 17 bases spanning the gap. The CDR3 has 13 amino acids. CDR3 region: CASSSGGGRSLHF. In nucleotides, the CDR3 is TGTGCCAGCAGTTCCGGTGGGGGTAGGTCCCTCCACTTT.

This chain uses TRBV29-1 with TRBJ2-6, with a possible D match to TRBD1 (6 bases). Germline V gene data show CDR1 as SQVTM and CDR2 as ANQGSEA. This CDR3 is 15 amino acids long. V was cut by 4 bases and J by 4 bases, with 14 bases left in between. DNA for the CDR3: TGCAGCGTTGGTGTTTGGGGGCAAGGGGCCAACGTCCTGACTTTC. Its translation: CSVGVWGQGANVLTF.

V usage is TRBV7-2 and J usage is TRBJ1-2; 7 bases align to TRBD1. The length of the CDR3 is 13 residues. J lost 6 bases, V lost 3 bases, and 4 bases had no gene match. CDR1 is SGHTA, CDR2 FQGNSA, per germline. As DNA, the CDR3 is TGTGCCAGCAGCTTTCGGGACAGTAATGGCTACACCTTC. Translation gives CASSFRDSNGYTF.

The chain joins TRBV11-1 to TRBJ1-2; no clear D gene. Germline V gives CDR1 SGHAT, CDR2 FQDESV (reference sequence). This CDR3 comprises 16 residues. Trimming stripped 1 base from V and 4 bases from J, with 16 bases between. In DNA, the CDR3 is TGTGCCAGCAGCTTAGGACGGTCGGCGACTCCCTATGGCTACACCTTC. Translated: CASSLGRSATPYGYTF.

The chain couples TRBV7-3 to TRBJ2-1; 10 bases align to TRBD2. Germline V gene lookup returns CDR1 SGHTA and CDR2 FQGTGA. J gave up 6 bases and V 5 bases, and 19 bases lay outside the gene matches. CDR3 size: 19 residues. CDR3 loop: CASSPYGPKLAGAVNEQFF. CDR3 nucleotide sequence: TGTGCCAGCAGCCCCTACGGCCCGAAGCTAGCGGGAGCAGTCAATGAGCAGTTCTTC.

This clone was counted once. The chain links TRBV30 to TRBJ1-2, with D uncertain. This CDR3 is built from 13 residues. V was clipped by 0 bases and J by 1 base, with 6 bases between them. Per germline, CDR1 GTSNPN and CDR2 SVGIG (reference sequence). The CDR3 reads CAWSVDLNYGYTF. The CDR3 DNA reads TGTGCCTGGAGTGTAGACCTTAACTATGGCTACACCTTC.

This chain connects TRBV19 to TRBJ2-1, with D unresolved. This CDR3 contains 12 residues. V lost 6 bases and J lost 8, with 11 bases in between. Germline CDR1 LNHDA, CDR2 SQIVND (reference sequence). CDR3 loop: CASSPRNDEQFF. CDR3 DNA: TGTGCCAGTAGCCCTAGAAACGATGAGCAGTTCTTC.

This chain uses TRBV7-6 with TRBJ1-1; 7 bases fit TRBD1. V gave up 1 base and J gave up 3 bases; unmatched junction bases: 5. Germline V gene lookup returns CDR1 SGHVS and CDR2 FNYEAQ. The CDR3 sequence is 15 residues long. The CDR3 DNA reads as TGTGCCAGCAGCTTAGGCGGACAGGCCCACACTGAAGCTTTCTTT. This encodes CASSLGGQAHTEAFF.

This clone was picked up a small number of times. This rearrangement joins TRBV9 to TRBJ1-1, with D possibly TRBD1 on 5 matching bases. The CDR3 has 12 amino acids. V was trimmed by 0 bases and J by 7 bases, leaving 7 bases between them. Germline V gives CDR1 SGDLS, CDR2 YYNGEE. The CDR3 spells CASSVAGGEAFF. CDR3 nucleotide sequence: TGTGCCAGCAGCGTAGCGGGGGGTGAAGCTTTCTTT.

In nucleotides, the CDR3 is TGTGCCAGCAGCTTAGGGGTTACGGTCTCAGATACGCAGTATTTT. Translation: CASSLGVTVSDTQYF. The chain has TRBV11-3 and TRBJ2-3; no reliable D call. There are 15 residues in the CDR3. The germline V and J ends were trimmed by 1 base and 4 bases, with 12 bases remaining between them. Germline V CDR1 and CDR2: SGHNT, YENEEA.